This T cell receptor beta chain came from a study of shared clonotypes between healthy human individuals. Overall study results and limits: Sampling included only blood; tissue repertoires likely differ.

There are 15 residues in the CDR3. Trimming cost V 4 bases and J 4 bases, with 14 bases left between them. From germline, CDR1 is SGHVS and CDR2 FQNEAQ. Every unsorted PBMC PCR replicate was loaded with about 300 ng DNA, tens of thousands of T cell genomes. Data came from immunoSEQ multiplex PCR; TCRdb stores just in-frame clones and leaves some out. The sample records about 530,000 clones, around 79% being singletons. Turning to this clone: Antigen specificity is unknown.

Material: PBMCs. The chain couples TRBV7-8 to TRBJ2-1; D is possibly TRBD2 (5 bases). This clonotype originated in a woman aged 40 to 55 in good health. Some clones in this sample may be carry-over from other donors' samples. The CDR3 sequence is CASSSTRGPYNEQFF. CDR3 coding DNA: TGTGCCAGCAGCTCAACCCGCGGGCCTTACAATGAGCAGTTCTTC.